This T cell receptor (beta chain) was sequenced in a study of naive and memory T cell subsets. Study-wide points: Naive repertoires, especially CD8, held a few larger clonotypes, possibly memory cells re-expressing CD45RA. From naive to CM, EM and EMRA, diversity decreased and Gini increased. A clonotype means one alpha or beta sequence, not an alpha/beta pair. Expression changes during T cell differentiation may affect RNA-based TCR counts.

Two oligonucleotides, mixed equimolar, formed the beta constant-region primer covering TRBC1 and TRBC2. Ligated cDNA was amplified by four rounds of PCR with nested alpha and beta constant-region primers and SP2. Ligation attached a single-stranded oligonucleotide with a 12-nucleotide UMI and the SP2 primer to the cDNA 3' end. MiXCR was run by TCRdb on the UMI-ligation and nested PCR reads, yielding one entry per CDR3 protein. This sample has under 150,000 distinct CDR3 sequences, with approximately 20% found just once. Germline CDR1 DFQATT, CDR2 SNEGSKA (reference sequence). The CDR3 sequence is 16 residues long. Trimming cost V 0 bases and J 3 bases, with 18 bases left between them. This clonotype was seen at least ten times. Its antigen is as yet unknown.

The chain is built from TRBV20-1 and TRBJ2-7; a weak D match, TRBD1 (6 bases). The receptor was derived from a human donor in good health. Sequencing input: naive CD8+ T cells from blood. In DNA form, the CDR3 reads TGCAGTGCTAGAGATCGTCCGAGACAGGTGTGCTACGAGCAGTACTTC. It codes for CSARDRPRQVCYEQYF.